Following are 7 T cell receptor beta chains from one sample sequenced in a study of spatial heterogeneity in lung cancer. One entry per CDR3 protein results from TCRdb running MiXCR on the 5' RACE reads. The data show about 120,000 distinct CDR3 sequences, 9.5% to 15% seen once. Specified time point: blood at routine non-recurrence follow-up after resection. Tumor, nontumor lung or frozen PBMC supplied whole RNA, sequenced without sorting. The sequences come from PBMCs, collected at follow-up. The receptors originated from a male donor with early-stage non-small cell lung cancer.

This clonotype has at least ten counts. The chain links TRBV28 to TRBJ1-4; weak D call: TRBD1 (5 bases). The CDR3 extends over 13 amino acids. V dropped 2 bases and J dropped 7 bases, with 8 bases sitting between them. CDR1 and CDR2 from the germline V gene are MDHEN and SYDVKM. The CDR3 here is CASSLAGREKLFF. CDR3 in DNA: TGTGCCAGCAGTTTAGCAGGGCGTGAAAAACTGTTTTTT.

The chain combines TRBV7-3 with TRBJ2-3, with 11 bases that match TRBD2. The length of the CDR3 is 17 residues. The ends lost 3 bases at V and 4 bases at J; junction bases unmatched: 9. CDR1 and CDR2 from the germline V gene are SGHTA and FQGTGA. CDR3: CASSFGGLTSGADTQYF. CDR3 DNA sequence: TGTGCCAGCAGCTTCGGGGGATTGACTAGCGGGGCAGATACGCAGTATTTT.

This clonotype was counted a few times. The rearrangement joins TRBV7-9 to TRBJ2-7, with 11 bases lining up with TRBD2. Germline CDR1 SEHNR, CDR2 FQNEAQ (reference sequence). CDR3 length: 14 amino acids. The J segment lost 2 bases and the V segment lost 9 bases, leaving 6 bases of the junction unmatched. The DNA for the CDR3 is TGTGCCAGTCAAGGGACTAGCGGCACCTACGAGCAGTACTTC. It codes for CASQGTSGTYEQYF. The complete variable domain, with remaining parts taken from reference TRBV7-9 and TRBJ2-7, reads DTGVSQNPRHKITKRGQNVTFRCDPISEHNRLYWYRQTLGQGPEFLTYFQNEAQLEKSRLLSDRFSAERPKGSFSTLEIQRTEQGDSAMYLCASQGTSGTYEQYFGPGTRLTVT.

As DNA, the CDR3 is TGCAGTGCTCGGACCCAGACAGGGGGGAACACTGAAGCTTTCTTT. Protein: CSARTQTGGNTEAFF. The gene calls are TRBV20-1 and TRBJ1-1; 9 nucleotides align to TRBD1. CDR1 and CDR2 from the germline V gene are DFQATT and SNEGSKA (reference sequence). V trimming: 5 bases; J trimming: 1 base; junction bases outside the gene matches: 8. This CDR3 comprises 15 residues.

V is TRBV12-3 or TRBV12-4 and J is TRBJ2-1; D tentatively reads TRBD1 or TRBD2 (6 bases each). Trimming removed 3 bases from V and 4 bases from J, with 13 bases in between. This CDR3 comprises 15 residues. The CDR3: CASSLGGTPYNEQFF. In DNA form, the CDR3 reads TGTGCCAGCAGTTTGGGCGGGACACCATACAATGAGCAGTTCTTC.

In this sample, this clonotype turned up a few times. This sequence joins TRBV6-5 and TRBJ2-7; 8 nucleotides line up with TRBD2. The germline V gene has CDR1 MNHEY and CDR2 SVGAGI. The CDR3 is made up of 16 amino acids. The V gene end was trimmed by 2 bases and the J gene end by 6 bases; junction bases not matched to a gene: 12. CDR3 residues: CASSYRGGTAYGEQYF. CDR3 sequence (DNA): TGTGCCAGCAGTTACCGGGGGGGGACGGCTTACGGCGAGCAGTACTTC.

This clonotype was detected a few times. V usage is TRBV6-5 and J usage is TRBJ2-7; 8 bases match TRBD1. Trimming at V came to 5 bases and at J to 1 base, leaving 10 bases not matched to a gene. CDR3 length: 16 amino acids. Germline values: CDR1 MNHEY, CDR2 SVGAGI. The CDR3 bases are TGTGCCAGCAGTATCAGGTGGACAGGGAAGTCCTACGAGCAGTACTTC. As protein: CASSIRWTGKSYEQYF.